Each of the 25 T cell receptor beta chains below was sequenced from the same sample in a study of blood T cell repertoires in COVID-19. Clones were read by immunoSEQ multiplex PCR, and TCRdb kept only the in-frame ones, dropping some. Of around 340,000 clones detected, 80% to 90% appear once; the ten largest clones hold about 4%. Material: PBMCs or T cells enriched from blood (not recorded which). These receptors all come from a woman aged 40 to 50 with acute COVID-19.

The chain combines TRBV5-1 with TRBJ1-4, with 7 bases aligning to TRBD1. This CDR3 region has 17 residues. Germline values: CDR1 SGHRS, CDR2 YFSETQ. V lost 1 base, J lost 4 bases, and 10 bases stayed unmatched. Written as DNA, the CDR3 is TGCGCCAGCAGCTTGTTAGAGGGGGACAGCCTTAATGAAAAACTGTTTTTT. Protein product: CASSLLEGDSLNEKLFF.

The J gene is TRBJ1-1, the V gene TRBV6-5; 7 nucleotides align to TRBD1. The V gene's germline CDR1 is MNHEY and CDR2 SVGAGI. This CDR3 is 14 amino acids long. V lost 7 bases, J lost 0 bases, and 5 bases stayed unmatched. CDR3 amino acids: CASIVDRLNTEAFF. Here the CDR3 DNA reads TGTGCCAGCATCGTGGACAGGTTGAACACTGAAGCTTTCTTT.

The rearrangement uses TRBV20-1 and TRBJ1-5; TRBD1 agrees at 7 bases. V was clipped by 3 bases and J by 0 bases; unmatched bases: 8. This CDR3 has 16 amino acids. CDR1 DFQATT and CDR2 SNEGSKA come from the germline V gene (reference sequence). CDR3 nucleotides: TGCAGTGCTAGTACGGGACAGAGTCTTAGCAATCAGCCCCAGCATTTT. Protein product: CSASTGQSLSNQPQHF.

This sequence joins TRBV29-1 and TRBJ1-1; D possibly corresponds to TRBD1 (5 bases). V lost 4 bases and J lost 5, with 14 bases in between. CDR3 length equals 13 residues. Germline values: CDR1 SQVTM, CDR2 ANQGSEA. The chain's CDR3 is CSVGTIRGTEAFF. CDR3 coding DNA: TGCAGCGTTGGGACAATTCGAGGTACTGAAGCTTTCTTT.

The CDR3 sequence is CASSSLAGSYEQYF. In DNA, the CDR3 is TGTGCCAGCAGCTCCCTAGCGGGGAGCTACGAGCAGTACTTC. J is TRBJ2-7 and V is TRBV5-4; 9 bases align to TRBD2. The CDR3 sequence is 14 residues long. Losses at the gene ends were 3 bases for V and 3 bases for J; bases not matched to a gene: 4. CDR1 SGHNT and CDR2 YYREEE come from the germline V gene (reference sequence). Complete variable domain (other parts from reference TRBV5-4 and TRBJ2-7): ETGVTQSPTHLIKTRGQQVTLRCSSQSGHNTVSWYQQALGQGPQFIFQYYREEENGRGNFPPRFSGLQFPNYSSELNVNALELDDSALYLCASSSLAGSYEQYFGPGTRLTVT.

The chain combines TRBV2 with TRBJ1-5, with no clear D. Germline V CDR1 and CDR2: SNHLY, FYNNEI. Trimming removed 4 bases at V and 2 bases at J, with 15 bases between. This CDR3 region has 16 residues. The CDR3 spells CASSGEASRGNQPQHF. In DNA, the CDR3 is TGTGCCAGCAGTGGGGAGGCCTCACGGGGCAATCAGCCCCAGCATTTT.

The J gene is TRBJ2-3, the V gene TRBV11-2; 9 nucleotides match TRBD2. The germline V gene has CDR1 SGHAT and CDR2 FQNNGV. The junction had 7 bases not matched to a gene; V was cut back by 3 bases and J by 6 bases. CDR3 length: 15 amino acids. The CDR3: CASSFGLAWSDTQYF. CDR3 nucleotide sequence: TGTGCCAGCAGCTTTGGACTAGCGTGGTCGGATACGCAGTATTTT.

CDR3 nucleotides: TGCGCCAGCAGCGAGACTTGGGGGGGATGGGGCAATGAGCAGTTCTTC. Translated, it gives CASSETWGGWGNEQFF. The chain couples TRBV4-3 to TRBJ2-1; 7 bases align to TRBD2. CDR3 length equals 16 residues. In germline, CDR1 is LGHNA, CDR2 YSLEER. V gave up 5 bases and J gave up 6 bases; unmatched junction bases: 13.

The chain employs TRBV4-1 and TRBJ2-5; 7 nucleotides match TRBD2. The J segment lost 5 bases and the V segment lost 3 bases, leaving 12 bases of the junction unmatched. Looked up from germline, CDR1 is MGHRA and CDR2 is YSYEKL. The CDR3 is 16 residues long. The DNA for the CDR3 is TGCGCCAGCAGCCAGCCGGACTTGGGGGGGGAGGAGACCCAGTACTTC. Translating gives CASSQPDLGGEETQYF.

The CDR3 spells CASTPLRASAGAFF. In DNA form, the CDR3 reads TGTGCCAGCACCCCCCTTCGGGCCTCGGCGGGAGCTTTCTTT. This rearrangement joins TRBV13 to TRBJ1-1; D gene uncertain. The germline V gene has CDR1 PRHDT and CDR2 FYEKMQ (reference sequence). This CDR3 region has 14 residues. Trimming left V 7 bases short and J 10 bases short, with 22 bases between.

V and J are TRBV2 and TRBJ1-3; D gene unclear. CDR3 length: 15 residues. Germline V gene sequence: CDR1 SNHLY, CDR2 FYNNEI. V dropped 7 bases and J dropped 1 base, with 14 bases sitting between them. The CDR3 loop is CASTLSRPSGNTIYF. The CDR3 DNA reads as TGTGCCAGCACCCTCTCCAGGCCATCTGGAAACACCATATATTTT.

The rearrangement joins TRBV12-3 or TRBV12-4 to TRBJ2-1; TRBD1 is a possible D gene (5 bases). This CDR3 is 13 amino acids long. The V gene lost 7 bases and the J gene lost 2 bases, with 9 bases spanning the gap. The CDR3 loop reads CASILGAYNEQFF. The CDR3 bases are TGTGCCAGCATTCTAGGGGCCTACAATGAGCAGTTCTTC.

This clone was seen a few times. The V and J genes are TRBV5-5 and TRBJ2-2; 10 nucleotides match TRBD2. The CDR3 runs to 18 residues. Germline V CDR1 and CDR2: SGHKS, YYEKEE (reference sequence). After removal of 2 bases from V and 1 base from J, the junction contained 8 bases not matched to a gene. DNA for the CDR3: TGTGCCAGCAGCTTCCGGGCCACTAGCGGGATGAACACCGGGGAGCTGTTTTTT. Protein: CASSFRATSGMNTGELFF. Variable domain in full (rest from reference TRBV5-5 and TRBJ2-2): DAGVTQSPTHLIKTRGQQVTLRCSPISGHKSVSWYQQVLGQGPQFIFQYYEKEERGRGNFPDRFSARQFPNYSSELNVNALLLGDSALYLCASSFRATSGMNTGELFFGEGSRLTVL.

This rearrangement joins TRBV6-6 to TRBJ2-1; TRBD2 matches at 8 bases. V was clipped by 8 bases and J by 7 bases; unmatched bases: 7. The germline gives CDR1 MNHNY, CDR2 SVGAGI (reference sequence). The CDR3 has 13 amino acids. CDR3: CASGQREWNEQFF. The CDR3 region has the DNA TGTGCCAGCGGCCAGCGGGAGTGGAATGAGCAGTTCTTC.

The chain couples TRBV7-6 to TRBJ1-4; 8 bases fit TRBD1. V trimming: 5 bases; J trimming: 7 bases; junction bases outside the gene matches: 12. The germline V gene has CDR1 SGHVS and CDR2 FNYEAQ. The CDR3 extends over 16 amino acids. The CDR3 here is CASSLNPGTGGEKLFF. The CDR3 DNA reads TGTGCCAGCAGCCTAAACCCTGGTACAGGGGGTGAAAAACTGTTTTTT.

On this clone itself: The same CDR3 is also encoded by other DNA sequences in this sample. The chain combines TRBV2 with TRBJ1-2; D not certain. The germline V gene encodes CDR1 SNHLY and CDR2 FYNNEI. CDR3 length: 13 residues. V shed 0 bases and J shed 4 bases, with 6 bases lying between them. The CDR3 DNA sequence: TGTGCCAGCAGTGAAGCGCGGGGCTATGGCTACACCTTC. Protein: CASSEARGYGYTF.

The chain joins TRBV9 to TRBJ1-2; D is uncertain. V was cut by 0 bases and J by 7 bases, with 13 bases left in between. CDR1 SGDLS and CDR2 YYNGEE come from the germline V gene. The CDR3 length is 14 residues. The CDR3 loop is CASSVEPDSIGYTF. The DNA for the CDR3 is TGTGCCAGCAGCGTAGAGCCCGATTCCATTGGCTACACCTTC.

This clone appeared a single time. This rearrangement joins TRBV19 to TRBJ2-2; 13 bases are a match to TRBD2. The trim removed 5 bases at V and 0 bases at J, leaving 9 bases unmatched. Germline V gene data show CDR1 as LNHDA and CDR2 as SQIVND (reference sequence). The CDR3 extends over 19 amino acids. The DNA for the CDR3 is TGTGCCAGTAGTCGGACTAGCGGGAGCAGGGGGGCGAACACCGGGGAGCTGTTTTTT. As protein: CASSRTSGSRGANTGELFF.

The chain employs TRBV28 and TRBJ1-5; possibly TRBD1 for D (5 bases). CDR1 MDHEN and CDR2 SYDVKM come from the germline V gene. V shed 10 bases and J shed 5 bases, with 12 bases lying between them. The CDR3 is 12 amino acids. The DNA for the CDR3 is TGTGCCACCTACGACAGACATCAGCCCCAGCATTTT. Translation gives CATYDRHQPQHF. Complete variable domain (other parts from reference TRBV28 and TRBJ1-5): DVKVTQSSRYLVKRTGEKVFLECVQDMDHENMFWYRQDPGLGLRLIYFSYDVKMKEKGDIPEGYSVSREKKERFSLILESASTNQTSMYLCATYDRHQPQHFGDGTRLSIL.

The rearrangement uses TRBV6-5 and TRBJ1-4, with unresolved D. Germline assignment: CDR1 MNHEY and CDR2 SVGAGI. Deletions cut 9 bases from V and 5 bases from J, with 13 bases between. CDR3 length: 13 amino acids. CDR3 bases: TGTGCCAGTTACGGCCGGGGAAATGAAAAACTGTTTTTT. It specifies CASYGRGNEKLFF.

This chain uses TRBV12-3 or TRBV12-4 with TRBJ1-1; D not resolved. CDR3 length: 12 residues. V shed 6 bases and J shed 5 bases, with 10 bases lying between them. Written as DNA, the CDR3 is TGTGCCAGCAGCCGAAGGGAGACTGAAGCTTTCTTT. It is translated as CASSRRETEAFF.

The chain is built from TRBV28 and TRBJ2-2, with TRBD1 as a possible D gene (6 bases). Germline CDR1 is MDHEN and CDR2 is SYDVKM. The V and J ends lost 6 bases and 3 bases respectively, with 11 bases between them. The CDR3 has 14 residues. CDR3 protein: CASRPGQYTGELFF. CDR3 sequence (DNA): TGTGCCAGCAGACCCGGACAGTACACCGGGGAGCTGTTTTTT.

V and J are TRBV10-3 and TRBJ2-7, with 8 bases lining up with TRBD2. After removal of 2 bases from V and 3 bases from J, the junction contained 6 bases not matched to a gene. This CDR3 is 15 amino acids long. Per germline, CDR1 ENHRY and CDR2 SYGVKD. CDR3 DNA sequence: TGTGCCATCAGTGAGGCTAGCGGGCCACGCTACGAGCAGTACTTC. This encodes CAISEASGPRYEQYF.

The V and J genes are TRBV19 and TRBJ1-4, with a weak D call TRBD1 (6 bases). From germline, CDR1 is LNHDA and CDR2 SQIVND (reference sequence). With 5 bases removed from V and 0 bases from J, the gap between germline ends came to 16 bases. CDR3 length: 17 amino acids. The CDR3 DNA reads TGTGCCAGTAGTGCAACAAGGACAGCTACAACTAATGAAAAACTGTTTTTT. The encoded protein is CASSATRTATTNEKLFF.

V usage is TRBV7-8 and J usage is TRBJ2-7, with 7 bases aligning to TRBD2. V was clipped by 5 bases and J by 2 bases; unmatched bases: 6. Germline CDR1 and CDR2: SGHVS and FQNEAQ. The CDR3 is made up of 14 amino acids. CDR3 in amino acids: CASSTIGTTYEQYF. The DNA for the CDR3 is TGTGCCAGCAGCACCATTGGGACTACCTACGAGCAGTACTTC.